Given below is one T cell receptor (beta chain) in context. There are many counts of this clonotype. Its antigen is not yet known. Base qualities are not at hand, and no much larger clone is one base apart. Lymph node samples were obtained from the axillary draining lymph nodes of breast cancer patients. Clipping removes 3 bases from V and 5 bases from J, with 13 as the unmatched junction base count. CDR1 and CDR2 are drawn from the germline V gene (reference sequence): DFQATT, SNEGSKA. Reading from cysteine to phenylalanine, the CDR3 counts 16 amino acids. Of the read, only the CDR3 DNA is kept; its 48 bases are in frame from base 1. The data derive from a study of breast tumors, draining lymph nodes, adjacent tissues (dated by TCRdb to the mid-2010s). Context from the whole study: The study compared TCR beta repertoires across tumor, adjacent nontumor tissue and axillary lymph nodes from breast cancer patients. In human breast cancer, the study set out to evaluate how tumor, surrounding tissue and draining lymph node repertoires relate to one another and whether T cells may move between these sites. Here is what the overall study found, with its caveats: The similarity between tumor and nontumor tissue repertoires was significantly greater in luminal-like breast cancer than in basal-like breast cancer. T-cell repertoire diversity in tumors was found to be lower than in lymph nodes but higher than in nontumor tissue, and preferential V and J gene usage was observed. The data were judged consistent with most tumor T cells deriving from the lymph node and then expanding within tumor tissue. The conclusion that tumor T cells originate in lymph nodes was presented as consistent with a hypothesis rather than as directly demonstrated.

TCRdb lists the instrument as Illumina HiSeq 2000. TCR beta chain libraries were generated through multiplex PCR amplification. The amplified TCR beta chain products were analyzed by high-throughput sequencing. Using fastp at Q25 and MiXCR, TCRdb reprocessed the public reads and kept productive beta chains. Each CDR3 protein gets just one entry, which takes the most common genes and DNA from the rows behind it. This sample holds about 120,000 distinct CDR3 sequences; 20% were observed only once. About 3.5% of the sample lies in the top ten. This clonotype was obtained from a female donor with breast cancer. Some clones in this sample may be carry-over from other donors' samples. This chain joins TRBV20-1 to TRBJ2-5; 9 junctional bases match TRBD1. The sample comprised axillary lymph node tissue. The DNA sequence is given as TGCAGTGCTAGCACCGCCGGACAGGGGAATGGGGAGACCCAGTACTTC. This codes for CSASTAGQGNGETQYF.